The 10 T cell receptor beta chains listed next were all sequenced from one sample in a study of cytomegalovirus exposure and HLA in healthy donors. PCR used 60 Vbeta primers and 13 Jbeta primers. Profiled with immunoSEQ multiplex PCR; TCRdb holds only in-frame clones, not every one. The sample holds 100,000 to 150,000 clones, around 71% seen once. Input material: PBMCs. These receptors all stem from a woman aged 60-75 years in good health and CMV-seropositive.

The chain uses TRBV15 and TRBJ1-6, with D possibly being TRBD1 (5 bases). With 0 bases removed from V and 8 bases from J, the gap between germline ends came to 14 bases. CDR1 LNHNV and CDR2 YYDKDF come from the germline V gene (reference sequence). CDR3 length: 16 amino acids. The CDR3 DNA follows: TGTGCCACCAGCAGAGATTATCAGGGTTTGGATTCACCCCTCCACTTT. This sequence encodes CATSRDYQGLDSPLHF.

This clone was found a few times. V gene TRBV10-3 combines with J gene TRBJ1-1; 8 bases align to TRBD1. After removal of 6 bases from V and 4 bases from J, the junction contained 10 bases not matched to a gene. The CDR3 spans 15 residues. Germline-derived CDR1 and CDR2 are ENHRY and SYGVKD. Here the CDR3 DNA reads TGTGCCATCAGCCCCGGATTGACAGGGGTCACTGAAGCTTTCTTT. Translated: CAISPGLTGVTEAFF.

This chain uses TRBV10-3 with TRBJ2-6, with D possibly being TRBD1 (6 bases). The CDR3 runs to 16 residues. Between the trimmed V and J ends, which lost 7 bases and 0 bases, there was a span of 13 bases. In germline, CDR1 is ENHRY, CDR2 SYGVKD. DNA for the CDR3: TGTGCCATCACAGGTGGACAGCTCTCTGGGGCCAACGTCCTGACTTTC. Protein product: CAITGGQLSGANVLTF.

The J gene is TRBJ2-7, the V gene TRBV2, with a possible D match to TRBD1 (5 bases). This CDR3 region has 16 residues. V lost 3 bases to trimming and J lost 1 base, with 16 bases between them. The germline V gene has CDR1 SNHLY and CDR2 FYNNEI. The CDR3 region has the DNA TGTGCCAGCAGTGAGGAAAGTTGGGGCAGTTCCTACGAGCAGTACTTC. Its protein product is CASSEESWGSSYEQYF.

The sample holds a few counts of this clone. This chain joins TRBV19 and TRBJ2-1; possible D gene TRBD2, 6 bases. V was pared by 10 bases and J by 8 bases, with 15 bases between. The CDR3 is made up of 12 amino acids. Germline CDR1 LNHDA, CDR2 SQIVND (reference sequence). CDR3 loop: CATSRGDDEQFF. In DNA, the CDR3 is TGTGCCACCTCCCGCGGGGACGATGAGCAGTTCTTC.

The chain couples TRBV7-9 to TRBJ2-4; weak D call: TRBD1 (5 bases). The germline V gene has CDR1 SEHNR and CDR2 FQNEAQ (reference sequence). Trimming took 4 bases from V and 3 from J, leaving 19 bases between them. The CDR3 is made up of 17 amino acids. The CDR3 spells CASSSLEAGPYKNIQYF. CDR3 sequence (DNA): TGTGCCAGCAGCTCCCTTGAGGCAGGGCCCTACAAAAACATTCAGTACTTC.

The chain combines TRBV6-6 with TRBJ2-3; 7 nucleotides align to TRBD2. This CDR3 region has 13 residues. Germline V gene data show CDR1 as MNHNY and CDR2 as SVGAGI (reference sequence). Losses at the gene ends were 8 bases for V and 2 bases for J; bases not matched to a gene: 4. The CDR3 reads CASGGDFTDTQYF. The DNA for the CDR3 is TGTGCCAGCGGGGGGGACTTCACAGATACGCAGTATTTT.

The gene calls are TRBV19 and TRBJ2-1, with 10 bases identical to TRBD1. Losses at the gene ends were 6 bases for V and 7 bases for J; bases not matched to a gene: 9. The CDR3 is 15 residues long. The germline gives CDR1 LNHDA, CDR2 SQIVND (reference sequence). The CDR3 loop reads CASRNRDRGKNEQFF. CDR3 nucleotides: TGTGCCAGTAGGAACCGGGACAGGGGAAAGAATGAGCAGTTCTTC.

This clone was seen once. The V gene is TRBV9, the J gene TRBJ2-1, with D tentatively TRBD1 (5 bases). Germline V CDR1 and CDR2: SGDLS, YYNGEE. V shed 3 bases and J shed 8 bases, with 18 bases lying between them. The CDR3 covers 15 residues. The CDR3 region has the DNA TGTGCCAGCAGCGCCGGGCCAGGGTTGAACGATGAGCAGTTCTTC. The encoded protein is CASSAGPGLNDEQFF.

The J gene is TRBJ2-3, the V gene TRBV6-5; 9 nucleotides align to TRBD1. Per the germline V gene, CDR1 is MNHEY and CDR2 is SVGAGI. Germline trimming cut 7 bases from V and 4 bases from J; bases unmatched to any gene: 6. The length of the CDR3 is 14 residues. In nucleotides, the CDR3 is TGTGCCAGCACCACGGGACAGGGCCCAGATACGCAGTATTTT. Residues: CASTTGQGPDTQYF.